This entry features one T cell receptor (beta chain) sequence. These data come from a study of CD8+CD57+ T cells in acquired aplastic anemia. Those patients picked for sequencing had displayed CD8+CD57+ cell expansion on flow cytometry. This CDR3 region has 15 residues. The germline V gene encodes CDR1 SEHNR and CDR2 FQNEAQ (reference sequence). V lost 0 bases to trimming and J lost 2 bases, with 9 bases between them. Genomic DNA constituted the template upon which TCR beta VDJ and CDR3 profiling was performed. Using its own MiXCR run on the reads, TCRdb lists one record per CDR3 protein. The table lists approximately 180,000 distinct CDR3 sequences, roughly 63% of them singletons.

This receptor was identified in a human donor with aplastic anemia. This rearrangement joins TRBV7-9 to TRBJ2-3, with TRBD2 as a possible D gene (6 bases). The specimen was sorted CD4+, CD8+, or CD8+CD57+ T cells (not recorded which) from PBMCs. The CDR3 region is CASSLASGDTDTQYF. In DNA, the CDR3 is TGTGCCAGCAGCTTAGCTAGCGGAGACACAGATACGCAGTATTTT. Full variable domain (outside the CDR3, taken from reference TRBV7-9 and TRBJ2-3): DTGVSQNPRHKITKRGQNVTFRCDPISEHNRLYWYRQTLGQGPEFLTYFQNEAQLEKSRLLSDRFSAERPKGSFSTLEIQRTEQGDSAMYLCASSLASGDTDTQYFGPGTRLTVL.